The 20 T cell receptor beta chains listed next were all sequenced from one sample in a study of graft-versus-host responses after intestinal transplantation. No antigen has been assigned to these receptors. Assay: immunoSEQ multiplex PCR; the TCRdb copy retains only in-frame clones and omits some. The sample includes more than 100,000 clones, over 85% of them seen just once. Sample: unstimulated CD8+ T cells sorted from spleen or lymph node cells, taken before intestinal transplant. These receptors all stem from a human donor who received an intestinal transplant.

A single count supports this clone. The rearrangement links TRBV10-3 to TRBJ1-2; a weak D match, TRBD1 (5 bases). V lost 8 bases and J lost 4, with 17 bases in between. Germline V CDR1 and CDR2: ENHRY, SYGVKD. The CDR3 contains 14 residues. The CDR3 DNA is TGTGCCATCCAGTGGGATCGGGGGGGCTATGGCTACACCTTC. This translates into CAIQWDRGGYGYTF.

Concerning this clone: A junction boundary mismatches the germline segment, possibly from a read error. The CDR3 region has the DNA TGCGCCGGCAGCCCGGGGGGTCAAAACACTGAAGCTTTCTTT. Protein product: CAGSPGGQNTEAFF. The rearrangement links TRBV5-1 to TRBJ1-1; maybe TRBD1 (5 bases). Per the germline V gene, CDR1 is SGHRS and CDR2 is YFSETQ. The CDR3 is 14 residues long. The complete variable domain, with remaining parts taken from reference TRBV5-1 and TRBJ1-1, reads KAGVTQTPRYLIKTRGQQVTLSCSPISGHRSVSWYQQTPGQGLQFLFEYFSETQRNKGNFPGRFSGRQFSNSRSEMNVSTLELGDSALYLCAGSPGGQNTEAFFGQGTRLTVV.

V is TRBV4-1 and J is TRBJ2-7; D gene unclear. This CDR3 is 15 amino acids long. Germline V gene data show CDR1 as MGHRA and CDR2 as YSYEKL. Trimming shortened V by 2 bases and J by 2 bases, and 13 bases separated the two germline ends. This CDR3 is CASSQIYGMPYEQYF. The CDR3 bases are TGCGCCAGCAGCCAAATATACGGAATGCCCTACGAGCAGTACTTC.

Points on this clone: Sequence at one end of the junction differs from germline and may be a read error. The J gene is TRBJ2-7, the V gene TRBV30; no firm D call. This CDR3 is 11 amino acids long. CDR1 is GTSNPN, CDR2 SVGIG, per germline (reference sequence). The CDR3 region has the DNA TGTGCCTGGAGTTACTCCCACGAGCAGTACTTC. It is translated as CAWSYSHEQYF.

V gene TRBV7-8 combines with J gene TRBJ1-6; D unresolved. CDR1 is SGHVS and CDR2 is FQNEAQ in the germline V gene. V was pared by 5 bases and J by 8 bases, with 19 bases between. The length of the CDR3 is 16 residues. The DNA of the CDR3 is TGTGCCAGCAGCGAATCATCCGGGGTTTCCGATTCACCCCTCCACTTT. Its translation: CASSESSGVSDSPLHF.

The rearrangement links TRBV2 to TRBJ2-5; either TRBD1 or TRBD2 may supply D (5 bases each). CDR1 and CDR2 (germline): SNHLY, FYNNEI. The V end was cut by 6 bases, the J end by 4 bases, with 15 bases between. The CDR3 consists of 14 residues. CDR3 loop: CASRARQGAETQYF. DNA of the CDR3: TGTGCCAGCAGAGCCCGCCAGGGAGCAGAGACCCAGTACTTC. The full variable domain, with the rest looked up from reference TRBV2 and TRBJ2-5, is EPEVTQTPSHQVTQMGQEVILRCVPISNHLYFYWYRQILGQKVEFLVSFYNNEISEKSEIFDDQFSVERPDGSNFTLKIRSTKLEDSAMYFCASRARQGAETQYFGPGTRLLVL.

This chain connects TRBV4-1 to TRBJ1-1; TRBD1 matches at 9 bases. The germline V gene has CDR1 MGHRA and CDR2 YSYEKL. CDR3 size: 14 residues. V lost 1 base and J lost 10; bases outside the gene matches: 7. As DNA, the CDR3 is TGCGCCAGCAGCCAAGGACAGGGGGAGGTCGGAGCTTTCTTT. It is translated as CASSQGQGEVGAFF.

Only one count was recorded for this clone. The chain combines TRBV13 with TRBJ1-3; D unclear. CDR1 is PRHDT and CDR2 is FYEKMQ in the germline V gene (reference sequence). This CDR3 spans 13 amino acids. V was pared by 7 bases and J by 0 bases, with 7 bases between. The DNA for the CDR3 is TGTGCCAGCACAGAGAGCTCTGGAAACACCATATATTTT. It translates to CASTESSGNTIYF.

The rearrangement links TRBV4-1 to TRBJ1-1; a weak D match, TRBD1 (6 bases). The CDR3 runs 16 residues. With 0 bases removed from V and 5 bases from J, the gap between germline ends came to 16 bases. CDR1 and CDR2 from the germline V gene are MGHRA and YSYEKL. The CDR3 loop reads CASSQDGSAGETEAFF. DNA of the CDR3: TGCGCCAGCAGCCAAGATGGATCGGCAGGGGAGACTGAAGCTTTCTTT.

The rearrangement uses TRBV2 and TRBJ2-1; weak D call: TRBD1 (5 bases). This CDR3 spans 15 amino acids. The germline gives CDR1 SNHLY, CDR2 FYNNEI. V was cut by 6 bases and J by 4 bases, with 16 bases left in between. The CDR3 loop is CASRVSAGNYNEQFF. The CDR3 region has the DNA TGTGCCAGCAGGGTGTCGGCAGGGAATTACAATGAGCAGTTCTTC.

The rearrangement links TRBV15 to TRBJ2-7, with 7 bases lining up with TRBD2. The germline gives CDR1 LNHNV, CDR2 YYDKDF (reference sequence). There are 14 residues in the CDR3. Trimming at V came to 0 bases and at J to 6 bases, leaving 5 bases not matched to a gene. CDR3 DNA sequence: TGTGCCACCAGCAGAGAGGGGGGGTGGGCCGAGCAGTACTTC. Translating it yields CATSREGGWAEQYF. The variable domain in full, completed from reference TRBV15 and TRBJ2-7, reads DAMVIQNPRYQVTQFGKPVTLSCSQTLNHNVMYWYQQKSSQAPKLLFHYYDKDFNNEADTPDNFQSRRPNTSFCFLDIRSPGLGDTAMYLCATSREGGWAEQYFGPGTRLTVT.

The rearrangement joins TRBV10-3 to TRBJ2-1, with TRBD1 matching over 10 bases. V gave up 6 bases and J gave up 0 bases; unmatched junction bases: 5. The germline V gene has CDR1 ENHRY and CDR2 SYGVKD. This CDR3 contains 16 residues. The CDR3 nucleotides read TGTGCCATCAGGCCGGGACAGGGGAGCTCCTACAATGAGCAGTTCTTC. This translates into CAIRPGQGSSYNEQFF.

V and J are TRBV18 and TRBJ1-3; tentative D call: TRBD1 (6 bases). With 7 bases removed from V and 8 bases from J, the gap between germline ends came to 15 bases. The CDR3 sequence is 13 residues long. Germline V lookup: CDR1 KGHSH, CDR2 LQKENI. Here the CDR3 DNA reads TGTGCCAGCTTATCAGGGGCTCCAGACACCATATATTTT. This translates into CASLSGAPDTIYF.

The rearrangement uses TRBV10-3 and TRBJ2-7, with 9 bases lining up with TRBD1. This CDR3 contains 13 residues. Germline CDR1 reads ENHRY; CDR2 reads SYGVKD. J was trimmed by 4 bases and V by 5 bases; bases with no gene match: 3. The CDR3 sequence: CAISPGTGYEQYF. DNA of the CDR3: TGTGCCATCAGTCCCGGGACAGGGTACGAGCAGTACTTC.

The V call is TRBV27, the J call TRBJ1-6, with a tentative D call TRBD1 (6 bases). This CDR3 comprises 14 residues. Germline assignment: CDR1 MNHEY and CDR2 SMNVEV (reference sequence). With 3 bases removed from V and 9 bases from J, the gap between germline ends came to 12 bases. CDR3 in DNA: TGTGCCAGCAGTTTTATAGGGGGGGGTTCACCCCTCCACTTT. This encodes CASSFIGGGSPLHF.

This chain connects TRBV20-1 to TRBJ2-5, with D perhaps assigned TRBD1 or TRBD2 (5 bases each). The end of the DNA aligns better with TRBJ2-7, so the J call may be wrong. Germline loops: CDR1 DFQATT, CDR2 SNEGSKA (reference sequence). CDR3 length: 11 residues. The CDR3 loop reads CSARGAYEQYF. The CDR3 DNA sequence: TGCAGTGCTAGGGGGGCCTACGAGCAGTACTTC.

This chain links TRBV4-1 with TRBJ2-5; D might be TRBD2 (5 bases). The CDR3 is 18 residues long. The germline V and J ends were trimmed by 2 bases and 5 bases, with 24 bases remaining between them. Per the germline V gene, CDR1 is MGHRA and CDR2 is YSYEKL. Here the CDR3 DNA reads TGCGCCAGCAGCCAATACGCGTTGGGAGTAAAACCCGTGGAGACCCAGTACTTC. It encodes CASSQYALGVKPVETQYF.

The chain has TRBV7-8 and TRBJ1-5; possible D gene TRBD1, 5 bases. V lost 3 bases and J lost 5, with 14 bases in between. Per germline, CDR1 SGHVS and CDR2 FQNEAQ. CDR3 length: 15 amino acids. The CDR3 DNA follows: TGTGCCAGCAGCTTGCAAGGGGCGGGTGATCAGCCCCAGCATTTT. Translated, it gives CASSLQGAGDQPQHF.

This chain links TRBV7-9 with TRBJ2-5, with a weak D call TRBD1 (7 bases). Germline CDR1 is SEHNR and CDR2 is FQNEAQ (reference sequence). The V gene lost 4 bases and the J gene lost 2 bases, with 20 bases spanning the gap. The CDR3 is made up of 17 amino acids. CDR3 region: CASSSEGKGRGQETQYF. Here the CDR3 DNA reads TGTGCCAGCAGCTCGGAGGGAAAGGGCAGGGGGCAAGAGACCCAGTACTTC. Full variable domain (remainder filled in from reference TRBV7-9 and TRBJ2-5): DTGVSQNPRHKITKRGQNVTFRCDPISEHNRLYWYRQTLGQGPEFLTYFQNEAQLEKSRLLSDRFSAERPKGSFSTLEIQRTEQGDSAMYLCASSSEGKGRGQETQYFGPGTRLLVL.

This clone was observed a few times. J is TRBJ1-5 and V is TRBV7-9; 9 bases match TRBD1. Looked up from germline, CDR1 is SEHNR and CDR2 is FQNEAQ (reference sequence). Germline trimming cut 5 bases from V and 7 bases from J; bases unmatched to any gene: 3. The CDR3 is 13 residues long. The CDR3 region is CASSPTGGQPQHF. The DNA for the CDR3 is TGTGCCAGCAGCCCAACAGGGGGCCAGCCCCAGCATTTT.